Reported below is one TCR beta chain. The data were taken from a study of blood T cell repertoires in COVID-19. On the study more broadly: PBMCs, B-cell-depleted T cells, or T cells provided the cDNA or gDNA that made up the material.

In the original workflow: Quantification of nucleated cells was approximated via reference gene primer amplification. Repertoires were generated with immunoSEQ multiplex PCR, while TCRdb's copy carries only in-frame clones and drops some. D and trimming were read from the DNA, whereas the V and J calls and clone size are those reported in that table. The table shows some 97,000 clones, with about 83% occurring only once. V gave up 8 bases and J gave up 6 bases; unmatched junction bases: 14. Per the germline V gene, CDR1 is GTSNPN and CDR2 is SVGIG (reference sequence). This CDR3 comprises 15 residues.

The sequencing sample was made of peripheral blood. The V call is TRBV30, the J call TRBJ2-7, with 12 positions matching TRBD1. The receptor was isolated from a human donor in a cohort sampled during active COVID-19. The chain's CDR3 is CALNDRDRGLVEQYF. CDR3 DNA sequence: TGTGCCCTGAACGACCGGGACAGGGGGCTGGTCGAGCAGTACTTC.